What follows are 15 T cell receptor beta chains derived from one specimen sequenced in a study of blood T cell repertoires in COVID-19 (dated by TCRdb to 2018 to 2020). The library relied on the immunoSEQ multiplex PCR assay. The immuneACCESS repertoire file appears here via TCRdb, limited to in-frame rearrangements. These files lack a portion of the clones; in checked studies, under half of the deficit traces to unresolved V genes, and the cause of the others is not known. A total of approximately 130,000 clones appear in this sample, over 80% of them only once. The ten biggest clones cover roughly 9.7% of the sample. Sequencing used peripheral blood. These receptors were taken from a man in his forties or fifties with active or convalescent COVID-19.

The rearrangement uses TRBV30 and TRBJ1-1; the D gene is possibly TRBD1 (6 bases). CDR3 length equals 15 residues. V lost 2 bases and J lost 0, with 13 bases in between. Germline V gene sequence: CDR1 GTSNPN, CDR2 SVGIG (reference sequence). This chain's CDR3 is CAWSRGAGVNTEAFF. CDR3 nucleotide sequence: TGTGCCTGGAGTCGGGGGGCCGGGGTGAACACTGAAGCTTTCTTT. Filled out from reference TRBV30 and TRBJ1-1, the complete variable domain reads SQTIHQWPATLVQPVGSPLSLECTVEGTSNPNLYWYRQAAGRGLQLLFYSVGIGQISSEVPQNLSASRPQDRQFILSSKKLLLSDSGFYLCAWSRGAGVNTEAFFGQGTRLTVV.

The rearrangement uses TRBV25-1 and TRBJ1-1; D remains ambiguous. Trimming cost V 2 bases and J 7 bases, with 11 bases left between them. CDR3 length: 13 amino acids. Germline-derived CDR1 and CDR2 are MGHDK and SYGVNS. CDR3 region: CASSERHVGEAFF. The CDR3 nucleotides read TGTGCCAGCAGTGAACGACATGTGGGTGAAGCTTTCTTT.

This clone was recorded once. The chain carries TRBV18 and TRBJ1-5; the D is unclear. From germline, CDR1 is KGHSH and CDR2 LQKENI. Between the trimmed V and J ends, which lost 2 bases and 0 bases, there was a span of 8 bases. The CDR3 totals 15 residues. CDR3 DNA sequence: TGTGCCAGCTCACCATCGTCAGATAGCAATCAGCCCCAGCATTTT. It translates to CASSPSSDSNQPQHF.

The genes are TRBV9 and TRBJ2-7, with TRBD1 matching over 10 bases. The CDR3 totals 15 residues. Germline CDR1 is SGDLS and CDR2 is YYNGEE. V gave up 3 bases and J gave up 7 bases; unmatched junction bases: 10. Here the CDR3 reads CASSATGTGVEEQYF. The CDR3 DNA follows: TGTGCCAGCAGCGCTACCGGGACAGGGGTTGAGGAGCAGTACTTC.

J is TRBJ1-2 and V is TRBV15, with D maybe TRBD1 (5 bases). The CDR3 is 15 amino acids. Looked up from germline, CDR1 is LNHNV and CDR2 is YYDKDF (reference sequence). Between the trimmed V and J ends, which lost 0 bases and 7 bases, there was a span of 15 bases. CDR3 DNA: TGTGCCACCAGCAGAGATTTTGAACAGGAGGGTGGCTACACCTTC. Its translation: CATSRDFEQEGGYTF.

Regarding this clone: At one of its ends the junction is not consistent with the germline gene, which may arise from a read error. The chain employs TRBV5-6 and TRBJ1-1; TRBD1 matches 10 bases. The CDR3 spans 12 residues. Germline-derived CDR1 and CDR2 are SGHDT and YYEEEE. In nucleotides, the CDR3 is TGTGCCAGCAGCTTGCGACAGGGGGCCTGTCATTTT. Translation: CASSLRQGACHF.

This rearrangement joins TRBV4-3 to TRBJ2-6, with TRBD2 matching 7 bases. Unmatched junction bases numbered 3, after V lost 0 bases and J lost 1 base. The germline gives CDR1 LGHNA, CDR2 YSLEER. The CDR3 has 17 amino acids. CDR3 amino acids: CASSQDRGVSGANVLTF. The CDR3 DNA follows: TGCGCCAGCAGCCAAGATCGGGGGGTATCTGGGGCCAACGTCCTGACTTTC.

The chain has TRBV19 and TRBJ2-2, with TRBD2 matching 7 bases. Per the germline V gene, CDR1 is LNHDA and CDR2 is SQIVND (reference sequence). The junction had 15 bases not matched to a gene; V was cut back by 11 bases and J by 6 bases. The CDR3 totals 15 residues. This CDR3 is CAACTMGLTAGELFF. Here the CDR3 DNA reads TGTGCCGCCTGTACTATGGGACTAACAGCCGGGGAGCTGTTTTTT.

In nucleotides, the CDR3 is TGTGCCAGCAGTATCCAGCGGGGGACCTACGAGCAGTACTTC. Translation gives CASSIQRGTYEQYF. This chain joins TRBV6-5 and TRBJ2-7, with 8 bases that match TRBD2. Germline loops: CDR1 MNHEY, CDR2 SVGAGI. The CDR3 contains 14 residues. Trimming removed 5 bases from V and 2 bases from J; junction bases left unmatched: 5.

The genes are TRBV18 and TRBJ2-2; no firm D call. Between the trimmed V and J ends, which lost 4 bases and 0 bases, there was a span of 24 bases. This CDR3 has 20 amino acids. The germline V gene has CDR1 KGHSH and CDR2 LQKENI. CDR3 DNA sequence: TGTGCCAGCTCACACCCATGGGCAGGCGAAACAATCGCGAACACCGGGGAGCTGTTTTTT. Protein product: CASSHPWAGETIANTGELFF.

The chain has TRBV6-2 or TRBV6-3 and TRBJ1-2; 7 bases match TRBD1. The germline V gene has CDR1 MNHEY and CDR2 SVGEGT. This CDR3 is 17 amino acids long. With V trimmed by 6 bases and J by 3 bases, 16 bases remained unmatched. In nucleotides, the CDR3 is TGTGCCAGCAGCTCTTCCACCTCGACAGGGTGGTACTATGGCTACACCTTC. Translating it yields CASSSSTSTGWYYGYTF.

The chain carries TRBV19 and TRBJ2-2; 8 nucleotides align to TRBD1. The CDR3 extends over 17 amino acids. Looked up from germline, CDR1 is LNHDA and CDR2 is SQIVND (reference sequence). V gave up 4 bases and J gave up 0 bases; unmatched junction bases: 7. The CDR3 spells CASSKGQGAANTGELFF. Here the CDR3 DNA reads TGTGCCAGTAGTAAAGGTCAGGGGGCTGCGAACACCGGGGAGCTGTTTTTT.

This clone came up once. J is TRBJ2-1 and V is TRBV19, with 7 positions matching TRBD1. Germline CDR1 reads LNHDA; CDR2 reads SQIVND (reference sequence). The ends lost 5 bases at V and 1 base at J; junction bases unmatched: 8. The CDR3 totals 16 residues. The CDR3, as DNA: TGTGCCAGTAGTTTAAACAGGGGCCGTTCCTACAATGAGCAGTTCTTC. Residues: CASSLNRGRSYNEQFF.

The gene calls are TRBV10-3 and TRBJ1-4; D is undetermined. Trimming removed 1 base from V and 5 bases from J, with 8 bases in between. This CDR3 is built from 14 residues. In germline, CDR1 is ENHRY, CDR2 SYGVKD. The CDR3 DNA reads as TGTGCCATCAGTGAGTTTGCAGGCAATGAAAAACTGTTTTTT. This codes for CAISEFAGNEKLFF.

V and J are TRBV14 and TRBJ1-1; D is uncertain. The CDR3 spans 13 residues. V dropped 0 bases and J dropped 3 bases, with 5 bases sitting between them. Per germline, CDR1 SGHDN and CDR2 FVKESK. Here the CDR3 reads CASSQDRDTEAFF. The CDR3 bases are TGTGCCAGCAGCCAAGATAGAGACACTGAAGCTTTCTTT.